The present T cell receptor beta chain was sequenced within a study of T cells and copy number aberrations in small-cell lung cancer. Libraries were prepared by immunoSEQ multiplex PCR; TCRdb keeps only in-frame clonotypes and omits some of them. The sample contains roughly 1,300 clones, around 84% of which appear only once. Tumor tissue came from three grid-selected regions of each formalin-fixed paraffin-embedded block. Germline-derived CDR1 and CDR2 are SGDLS and YYNGEE. V lost 0 bases and J 5 bases, leaving 8 bases between the germline ends. This CDR3 contains 13 residues. Sequencing was carried out using tumor tissue. J is TRBJ1-2 and V is TRBV9; D not certain. The TCR originated in a man aged 55 to 69 with small cell lung cancer. CDR3 sequence reads: CASSVGAAYGYTF. CDR3 coding DNA: TGTGCCAGCAGCGTAGGGGCGGCATATGGCTACACCTTC.